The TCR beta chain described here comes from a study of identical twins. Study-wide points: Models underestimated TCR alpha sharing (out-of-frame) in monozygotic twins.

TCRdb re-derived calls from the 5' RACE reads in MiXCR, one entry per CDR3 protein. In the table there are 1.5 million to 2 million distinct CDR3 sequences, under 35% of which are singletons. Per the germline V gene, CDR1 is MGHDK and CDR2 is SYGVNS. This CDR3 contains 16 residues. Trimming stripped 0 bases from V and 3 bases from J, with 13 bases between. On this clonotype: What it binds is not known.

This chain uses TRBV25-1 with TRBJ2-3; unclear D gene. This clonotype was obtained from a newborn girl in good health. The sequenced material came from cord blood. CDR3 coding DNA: TGTGCCAGCAGTGAATATTCCGCTAGTAGGACAGATACGCAGTATTTT. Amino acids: CASSEYSASRTDTQYF.